Below, one T cell receptor (beta chain) is given with its context. The data belong to a study of blood T cell repertoires in COVID-19. On the study more broadly: Italy, Spain and the United States were the sources of the convalescent and acute COVID-19 samples. T cells, B-cell-depleted T cells, or PBMCs supplied cDNA or gDNA.

Germline V CDR1 and CDR2: KGHSH, LQKENI. The CDR3 length is 14 residues. The V and J ends lost 3 bases and 7 bases respectively, with 13 bases between them. In the original analysis: Estimates of nucleated cell counts were drawn from the amplification of reference gene primers. Libraries were prepared by immunoSEQ multiplex PCR; TCRdb keeps only in-frame clonotypes and omits some of them. The V and J calls and the clone size are those of that table, but D and trimming were determined from the DNA. The repertoire holds roughly 110,000 clones, with 80% to 85% as singletons. The chain uses TRBV18 and TRBJ1-3; D uncertain. This clonotype was sampled from a human donor in a cohort sampled during active COVID-19. The sample comprised peripheral blood. The CDR3 spells CASSPPGRANTIYF. The CDR3 DNA reads as TGTGCCAGCTCACCTCCGGGAAGGGCGAACACCATATATTTT. Drawing the rest from reference TRBV18 and TRBJ1-3, the complete variable domain is NAGVMQNPRHLVRRRGQEARLRCSPMKGHSHVYWYRQLPEEGLKFMVYLQKENIIDESGMPKERFSAEFPKEGPSILRIQQVVRGDSAAYFCASSPPGRANTIYFGEGSWLTVV.